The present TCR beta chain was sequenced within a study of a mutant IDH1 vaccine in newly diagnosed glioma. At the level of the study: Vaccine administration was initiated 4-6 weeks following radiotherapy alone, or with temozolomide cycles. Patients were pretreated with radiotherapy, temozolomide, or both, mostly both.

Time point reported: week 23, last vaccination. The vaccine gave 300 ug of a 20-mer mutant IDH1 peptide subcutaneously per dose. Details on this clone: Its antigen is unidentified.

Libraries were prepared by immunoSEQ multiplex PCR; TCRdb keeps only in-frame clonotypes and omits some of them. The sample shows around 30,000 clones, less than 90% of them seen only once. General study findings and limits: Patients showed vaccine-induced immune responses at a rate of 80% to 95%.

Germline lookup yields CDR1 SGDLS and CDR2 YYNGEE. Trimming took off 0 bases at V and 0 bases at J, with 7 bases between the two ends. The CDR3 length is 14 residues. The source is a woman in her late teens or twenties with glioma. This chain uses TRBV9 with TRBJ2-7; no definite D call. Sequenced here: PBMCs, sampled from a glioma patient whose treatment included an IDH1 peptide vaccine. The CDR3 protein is CASSVDRVSYEQYF. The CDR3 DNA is TGTGCCAGCAGCGTAGACCGTGTCTCCTACGAGCAGTACTTC.